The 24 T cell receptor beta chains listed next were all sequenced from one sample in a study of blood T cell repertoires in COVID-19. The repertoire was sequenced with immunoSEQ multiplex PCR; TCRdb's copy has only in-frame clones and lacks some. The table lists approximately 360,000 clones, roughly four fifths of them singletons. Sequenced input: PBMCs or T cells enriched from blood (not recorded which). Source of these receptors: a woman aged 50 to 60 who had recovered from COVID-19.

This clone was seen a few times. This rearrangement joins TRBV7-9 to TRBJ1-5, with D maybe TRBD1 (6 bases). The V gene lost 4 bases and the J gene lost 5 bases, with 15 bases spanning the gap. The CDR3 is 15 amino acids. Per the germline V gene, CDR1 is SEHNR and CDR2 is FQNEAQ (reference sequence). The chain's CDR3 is CASSSTQGQHQPQHF. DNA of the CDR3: TGTGCCAGCAGCTCGACACAGGGCCAGCATCAGCCCCAGCATTTT. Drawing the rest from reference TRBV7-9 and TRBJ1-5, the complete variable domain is DTGVSQNPRHKITKRGQNVTFRCDPISEHNRLYWYRQTLGQGPEFLTYFQNEAQLEKSRLLSDRFSAERPKGSFSTLEIQRTEQGDSAMYLCASSSTQGQHQPQHFGDGTRLSIL.

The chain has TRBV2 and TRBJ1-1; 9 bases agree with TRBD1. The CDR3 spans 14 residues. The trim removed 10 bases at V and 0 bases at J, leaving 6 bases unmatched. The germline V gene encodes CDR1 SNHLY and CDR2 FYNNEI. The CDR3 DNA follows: TGTGCCACAGACGGGACAGGGTTGAACACTGAAGCTTTCTTT. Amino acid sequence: CATDGTGLNTEAFF.

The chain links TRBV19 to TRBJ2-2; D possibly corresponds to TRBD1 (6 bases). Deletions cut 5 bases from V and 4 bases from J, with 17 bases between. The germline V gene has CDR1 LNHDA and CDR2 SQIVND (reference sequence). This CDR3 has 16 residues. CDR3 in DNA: TGTGCCAGTAGTCCCCACGCCAGGGGAGTCACCGGGGAGCTGTTTTTT. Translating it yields CASSPHARGVTGELFF.

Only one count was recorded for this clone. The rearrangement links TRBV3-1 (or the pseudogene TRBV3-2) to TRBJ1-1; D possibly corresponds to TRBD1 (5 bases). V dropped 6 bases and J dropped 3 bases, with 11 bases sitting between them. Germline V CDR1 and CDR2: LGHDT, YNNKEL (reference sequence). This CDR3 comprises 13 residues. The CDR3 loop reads CASRRGGHTEAFF. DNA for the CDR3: TGTGCCAGCAGACGCGGGGGACACACTGAAGCTTTCTTT.

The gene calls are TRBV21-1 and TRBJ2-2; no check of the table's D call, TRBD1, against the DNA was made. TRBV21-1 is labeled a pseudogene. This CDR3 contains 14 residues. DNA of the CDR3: TGTGCCAGACCGGGACAGGCGAACACCGGGGAGCTGTTTTTT. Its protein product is CARPGQANTGELFF.

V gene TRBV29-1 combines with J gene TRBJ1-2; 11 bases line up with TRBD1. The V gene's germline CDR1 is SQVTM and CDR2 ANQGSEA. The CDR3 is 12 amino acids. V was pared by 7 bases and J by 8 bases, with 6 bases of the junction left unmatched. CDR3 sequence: CSAPGQGGGYTF. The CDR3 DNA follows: TGCAGCGCCCCGGGACAGGGGGGAGGCTACACCTTC.

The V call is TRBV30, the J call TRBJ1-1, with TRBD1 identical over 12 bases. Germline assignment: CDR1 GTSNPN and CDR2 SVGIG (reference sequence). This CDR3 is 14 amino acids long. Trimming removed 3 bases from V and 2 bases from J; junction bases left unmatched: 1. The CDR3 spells CAWRGQGANTEAFF. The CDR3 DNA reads TGTGCCTGGAGGGGACAGGGGGCAAACACTGAAGCTTTCTTT.

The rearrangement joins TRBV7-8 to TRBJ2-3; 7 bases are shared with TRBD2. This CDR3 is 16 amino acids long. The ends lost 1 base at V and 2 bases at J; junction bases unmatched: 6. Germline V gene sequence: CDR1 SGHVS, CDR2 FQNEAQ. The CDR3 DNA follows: TGTGCCAGCAGCTTAGGGGACTACGGAGACACAGATACGCAGTATTTT. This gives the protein CASSLGDYGDTDTQYF.

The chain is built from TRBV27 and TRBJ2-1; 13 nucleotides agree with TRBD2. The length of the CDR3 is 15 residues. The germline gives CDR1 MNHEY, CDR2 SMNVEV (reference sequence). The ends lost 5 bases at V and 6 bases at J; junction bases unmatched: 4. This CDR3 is CASSRTSGRINEQFF. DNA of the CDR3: TGTGCCAGCAGTAGGACTAGCGGGAGAATCAATGAGCAGTTCTTC.

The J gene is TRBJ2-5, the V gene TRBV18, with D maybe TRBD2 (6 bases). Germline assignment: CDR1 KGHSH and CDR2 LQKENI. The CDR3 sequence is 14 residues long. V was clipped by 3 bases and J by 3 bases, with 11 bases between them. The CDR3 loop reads CASSPPGTEETQYF. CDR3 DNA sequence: TGTGCCAGCTCACCTCCAGGGACTGAAGAGACCCAGTACTTC. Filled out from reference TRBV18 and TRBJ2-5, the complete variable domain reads NAGVMQNPRHLVRRRGQEARLRCSPMKGHSHVYWYRQLPEEGLKFMVYLQKENIIDESGMPKERFSAEFPKEGPSILRIQQVVRGDSAAYFCASSPPGTEETQYFGPGTRLLVL.

Here the CDR3 DNA reads TGTGCCAGCAGGGACCCCCGGACAGTGAAACTATATGGCTACACCTTC. Protein product: CASRDPRTVKLYGYTF. The chain is built from TRBV2 and TRBJ1-2; D is possibly TRBD1 (6 bases). This CDR3 region has 16 residues. From germline, CDR1 is SNHLY and CDR2 FYNNEI. The ends were cut back, 6 bases at V and 5 bases at J, with 22 bases in the middle.

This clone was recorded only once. CDR3 nucleotides: TGCGCCAGCAGCCAAGATCCAGGGGTTGACACTGAAGCTTTCTTT. Amino acids: CASSQDPGVDTEAFF. The chain employs TRBV4-1 and TRBJ1-1, with D perhaps TRBD1 (6 bases). CDR1 is MGHRA and CDR2 is YSYEKL in the germline V gene. CDR3 size: 15 residues. V shed 0 bases and J shed 3 bases, with 11 bases lying between them.

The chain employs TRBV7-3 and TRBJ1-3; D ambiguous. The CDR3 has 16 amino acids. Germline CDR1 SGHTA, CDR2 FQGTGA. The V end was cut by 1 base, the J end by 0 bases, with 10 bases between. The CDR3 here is CASSLRGLISGNTIYF. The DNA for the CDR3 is TGTGCCAGCAGCTTAAGAGGACTGATCTCTGGAAACACCATATATTTT. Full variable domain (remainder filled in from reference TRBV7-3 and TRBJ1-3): GAGVSQTPSNKVTEKGKYVELRCDPISGHTALYWYRQSLGQGPEFLIYFQGTGAADDSGLPNDRFFAVRPEGSVSTLKIQRTERGDSAVYLCASSLRGLISGNTIYFGEGSWLTVV.

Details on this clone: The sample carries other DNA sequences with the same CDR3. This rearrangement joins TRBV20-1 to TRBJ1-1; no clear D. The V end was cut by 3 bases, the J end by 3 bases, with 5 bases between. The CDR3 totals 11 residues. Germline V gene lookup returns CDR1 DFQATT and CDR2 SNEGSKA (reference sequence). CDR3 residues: CSASRDTEAFF. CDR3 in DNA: TGCAGTGCTAGTCGGGACACTGAAGCTTTCTTT.

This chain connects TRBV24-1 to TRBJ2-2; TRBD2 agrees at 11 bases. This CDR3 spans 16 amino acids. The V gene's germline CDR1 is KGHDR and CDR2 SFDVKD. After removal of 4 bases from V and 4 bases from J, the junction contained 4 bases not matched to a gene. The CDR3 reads CATSDPTSGSTGELFF. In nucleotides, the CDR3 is TGTGCCACCAGTGACCCTACTAGCGGGAGCACCGGGGAGCTGTTTTTT.

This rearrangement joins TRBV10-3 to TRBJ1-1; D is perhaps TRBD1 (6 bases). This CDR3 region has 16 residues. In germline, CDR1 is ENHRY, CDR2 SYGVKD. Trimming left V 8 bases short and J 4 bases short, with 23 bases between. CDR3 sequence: CAIGALTGGAGTEAFF. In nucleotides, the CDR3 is TGTGCCATCGGCGCATTAACGGGGGGCGCGGGCACTGAAGCTTTCTTT.

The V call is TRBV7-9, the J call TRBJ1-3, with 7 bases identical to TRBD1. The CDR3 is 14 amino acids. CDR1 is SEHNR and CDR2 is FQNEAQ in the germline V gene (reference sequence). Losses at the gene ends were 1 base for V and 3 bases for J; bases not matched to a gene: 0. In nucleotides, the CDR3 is TGTGCCAGCAGCTTAGGACAGGGTGGAAACACCATATATTTT. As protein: CASSLGQGGNTIYF.

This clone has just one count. CDR3 sequence: CASSNPTGGSQPQHF. The CDR3 nucleotides read TGTGCCAGTAGTAACCCGACAGGGGGTAGTCAGCCCCAGCATTTT. The V gene is TRBV19, the J gene TRBJ1-5; 9 nucleotides align to TRBD1. The V gene end was trimmed by 4 bases and the J gene end by 6 bases; junction bases not matched to a gene: 7. This CDR3 spans 15 amino acids. The germline CDR1 and CDR2 sequences are LNHDA and SQIVND (reference sequence).

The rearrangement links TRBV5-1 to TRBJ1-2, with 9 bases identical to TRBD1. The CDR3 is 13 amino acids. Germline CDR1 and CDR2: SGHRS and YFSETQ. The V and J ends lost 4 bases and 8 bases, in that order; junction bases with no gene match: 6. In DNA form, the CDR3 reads TGCGCCAGCAGCGTACAGGGGGCGGAGGGCTACACCTTC. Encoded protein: CASSVQGAEGYTF. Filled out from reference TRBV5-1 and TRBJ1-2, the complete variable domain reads KAGVTQTPRYLIKTRGQQVTLSCSPISGHRSVSWYQQTPGQGLQFLFEYFSETQRNKGNFPGRFSGRQFSNSRSEMNVSTLELGDSALYLCASSVQGAEGYTFGSGTRLTVV.

CDR3 sequence reads: CARNRGRNSPLHF. The CDR3 DNA reads TGTGCCAGAAACAGGGGGCGTAATTCACCCCTCCACTTT. The genes are TRBV30 and TRBJ1-6; TRBD1 matches 9 bases. CDR3 length: 13 amino acids. V gave up 8 bases and J gave up 6 bases; unmatched junction bases: 5. CDR1 is GTSNPN, CDR2 SVGIG, per germline (reference sequence).

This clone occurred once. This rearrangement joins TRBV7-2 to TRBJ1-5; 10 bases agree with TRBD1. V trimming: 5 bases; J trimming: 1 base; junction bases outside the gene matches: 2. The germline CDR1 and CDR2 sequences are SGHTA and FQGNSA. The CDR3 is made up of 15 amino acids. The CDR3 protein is CASSRDRGSNQPQHF. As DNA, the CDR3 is TGTGCCAGCAGCCGGGACAGGGGAAGCAATCAGCCCCAGCATTTT.

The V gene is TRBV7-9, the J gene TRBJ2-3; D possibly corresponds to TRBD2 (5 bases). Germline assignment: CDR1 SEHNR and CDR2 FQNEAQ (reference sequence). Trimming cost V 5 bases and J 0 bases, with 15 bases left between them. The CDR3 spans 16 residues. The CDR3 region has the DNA TGTGCCAGCAGCCCACGACTAAGCTCCAGCACAGATACGCAGTATTTT. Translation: CASSPRLSSSTDTQYF.

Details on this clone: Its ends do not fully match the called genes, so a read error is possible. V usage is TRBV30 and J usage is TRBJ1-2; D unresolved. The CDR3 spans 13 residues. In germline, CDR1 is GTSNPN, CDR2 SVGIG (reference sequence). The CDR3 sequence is CAWSPIDSESCAF. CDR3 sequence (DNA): TGTGCCTGGAGTCCAATTGACTCGGAGAGCTGCGCCTTC.

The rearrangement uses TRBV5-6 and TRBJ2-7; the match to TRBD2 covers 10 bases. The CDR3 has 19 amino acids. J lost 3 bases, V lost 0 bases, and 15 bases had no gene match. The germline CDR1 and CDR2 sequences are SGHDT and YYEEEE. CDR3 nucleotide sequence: TGTGCCAGCAGCTTGGTGGACACTAGGGTGGGGACTAGCGACTACGAGCAGTACTTC. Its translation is CASSLVDTRVGTSDYEQYF.